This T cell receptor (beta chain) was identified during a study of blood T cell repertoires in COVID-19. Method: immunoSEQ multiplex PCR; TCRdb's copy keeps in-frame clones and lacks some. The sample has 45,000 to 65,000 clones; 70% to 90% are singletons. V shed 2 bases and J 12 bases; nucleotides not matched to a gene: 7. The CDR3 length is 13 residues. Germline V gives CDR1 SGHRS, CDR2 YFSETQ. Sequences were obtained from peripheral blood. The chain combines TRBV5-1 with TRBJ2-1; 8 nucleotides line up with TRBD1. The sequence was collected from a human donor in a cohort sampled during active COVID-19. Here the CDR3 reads CASSFPDRGGQFF. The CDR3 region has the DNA TGCGCCAGCAGCTTCCCCGACAGGGGCGGGCAGTTCTTC.